This TCR beta chain was sequenced in a study of CD8+CD57+ T cells in acquired aplastic anemia. The study's findings and limits: Sharing between patients and controls was observed for over 25 CD8+ CDR3 sequences.

Template material for TCR beta VDJ and CDR3 profiling consisted of genomic DNA. TCRdb used MiXCR to reprocess the reads, holding one entry per CDR3 protein. The sample consists of roughly 170,000 distinct CDR3 sequences, around 60% of them appearing once. Regarding this clonotype: Its target is not known.

V was shortened by 8 bases and J by 0 bases, with 8 bases between the two germline ends. Germline V CDR1 and CDR2: ENHRY, SYGVKD. The CDR3 has 12 amino acids. The TCR was taken from a human donor in good health. J is TRBJ2-7 and V is TRBV10-3; D is uncertain. Sequenced input: sorted CD4+, CD8+, or CD8+CD57+ T cells (not recorded which) from PBMCs. The CDR3 region has the DNA TGTGCCATCGCCAGAACCTCCTACGAGCAGTACTTC. Translated: CAIARTSYEQYF.